This is a list of T cell receptor beta chains from one sample in a study of early T cells in non-severe SARS-CoV-2 infection. TCRdb reprocessed the 5' RACE reads with MiXCR, giving one entry per CDR3 protein. The table includes about 27,000 distinct CDR3 sequences, 2.9% detected once. The source material was whole blood. The receptors were gathered from an adult who was a healthcare worker with PCR-confirmed SARS-CoV-2 infection or an uninfected control (not recorded which). Both conserved end residues are part of each CDR3. D genes are given only for firm matches. Size values are once, few and many counts, or a class for expanded clones, and some rows have none.

j_gene | abundance | d_gene | v_gene | CDR3nt | CDR3aa
TRBJ1-2 | many | TRBD1 | TRBV19 | TGTGCCAGTACCCCTCGGGGAGGGGGCGACTATGGCTACACCTTC | CASTPRGGGDYGYTF
TRBJ2-6 | many | - | TRBV7-9 | TGTGCCAGCACCCGTTTCATCTCTGGGGCCAACGTCCTGACTTTC | CASTRFISGANVLTF
TRBJ1-1 | many | - | TRBV12-3/TRBV12-4 | TGTGCCAGCAGTTTGCCCGTCGTCGGCAGGGGGAACACTGAAGCTTTCTTT | CASSLPVVGRGNTEAFF
TRBJ2-1 | many | TRBD2 | TRBV11-2 | TGTGCCAGCAGCTTAACGGTAGCGGGGATCCACAGCTCCTACAATGAGCAGTTCTTC | CASSLTVAGIHSSYNEQFF
TRBJ1-2 | many | - | TRBV24-1 | TGTGCCACCAGCGACAGTCCCTATGGCTACACCTTC | CATSDSPYGYTF
TRBJ1-2 | few | TRBD1 | TRBV9 | TGTGCCAGCAGCGTAGCTCCCCAGGGGGAATATGGCTACACCTTC | CASSVAPQGEYGYTF
TRBJ2-5 | many | TRBD1 | TRBV6-6 | TGTGCCAGCAGTTACGCGGGACAGGGAGAGACCCAGTACTTC | CASSYAGQGETQYF
TRBJ1-5 | many | - | TRBV6-6 | TGTGCCAGCAGTTATTCTCGGCGGGGCAGTAGCAATCAGCCCCAGCATTTT | CASSYSRRGSSNQPQHF
TRBJ1-6 | - | - | TRBV2 | TGTGCCAGCAGTGGGAAAGGACGTAATTCACCCCTCCACTTT | CASSGKGRNSPLHF
TRBJ2-5 | many | - | TRBV12-5 | TGTGCTAGTGGTTTGGTGCTGGACCGGGGTGGAGAGACCCAGTACTTC | CASGLVLDRGGETQYF
TRBJ2-2 | many | - | TRBV10-2 | TGCGCCAGCAGTGAGGACAGCGCCGGGGAGCTGTTTTTT | CASSEDSAGELFF
TRBJ1-2 | many | - | TRBV12-3/TRBV12-4 | TGTGCCAGCACCATCGGGGGAGGCGGCTACACCTTC | CASTIGGGGYTF
TRBJ2-3 | many | - | TRBV6-6 | TGTGCCAGCAGCCCAAACACAGATACGCAGTATTTT | CASSPNTDTQYF
TRBJ2-1 | few | TRBD2 | TRBV10-2 | TGCGCCAGCAGTGGACTAGCGGGGGGAGGCAATGAGCAGTTCTTC | CASSGLAGGGNEQFF
TRBJ2-1 | many | - | TRBV24-1 | TGTGCCACCAGTGAGAGAGGGGGGGGACGCTCCTACAATGAGCAGTTCTTC | CATSERGGGRSYNEQFF
TRBJ2-3 | many | TRBD2 | TRBV20-1 | TGCAGTGCTCGACTAGCGGGGGTGGATACGCAGTATTTT | CSARLAGVDTQYF
TRBJ1-6 | many | - | TRBV19 | TGTGCCAGTAATGGCCAGGGACGGACTAATTCACCCCTCCACTTT | CASNGQGRTNSPLHF
TRBJ2-3 | many | TRBD2 | TRBV4-2 | TGTGCCAGCAGCCAAGTCTTGGCGGGGGGGGCCAGGAGCACAGATACGCAGTATTTT | CASSQVLAGGARSTDTQYF
TRBJ1-5 | many | - | TRBV6-6 | TGTGCCAGCAGAGACAGATATGGGGCCAATCAGCCCCAGCATTTT | CASRDRYGANQPQHF
TRBJ1-3 | many | TRBD1 | TRBV25-1 | TGTGCCAGCAGTGGAACCACAGGGGCAGGGGGAAACACCATATATTTT | CASSGTTGAGGNTIYF
TRBJ1-1 | many | TRBD1 | TRBV18 | TGTGCCAGCTCAACCCGTCAGGGGGCAGGGAACACTGAAGCTTTCTTT | CASSTRQGAGNTEAFF
TRBJ2-1 | many | TRBD1 | TRBV7-2 | TGTGCCAGCAGCTACCGGGACAGGAACAATGAGCAGTTCTTC | CASSYRDRNNEQFF
TRBJ2-3 | few | - | TRBV7-2 | TGTGCCAGCAGCTTAGCAATCGATACGCAGTATTTT | CASSLAIDTQYF
TRBJ2-4 | many | - | TRBV6-6 | TGTGCCAGCAGTTATTCGGGGGCCAAAAACATTCAGTACTTC | CASSYSGAKNIQYF
TRBJ2-5 | - | - | TRBV6-1 | TGTGCCAGCAGTGCCCAGCCGGAGACCCAGTACTTC | CASSAQPETQYF
TRBJ2-5 | many | TRBD2 | TRBV7-8 | TGTGCCAGCAGCCCACTAGCGGGGTCTCAAGAGACCCAGTACTTC | CASSPLAGSQETQYF
TRBJ1-4 | many | - | TRBV2 | TGTGCCAGCAGAGACCGCTATGGCCCAGGGCAGGTTATTTTT | CASRDRYGPGQVIF
TRBJ1-5 | many | - | TRBV21-1 | TGTGCCAGCAGCTCTCTTATACCCCAGCATTTT | CASSSLIPQHF
TRBJ1-2 | many | - | TRBV27 | TGTGCCAGCAGTTCCCCTCCCTATGGCTACACCTTC | CASSSPPYGYTF
TRBJ1-2 | many | - | TRBV12-2 | TGTGCAAGTCGCTTAGCGAGGCCAGGGGGCGGCTATGGCTACACCTTC | CASRLARPGGGYGYTF
TRBJ1-2 | many | - | TRBV29-1 | TGCAGCGTTGAGGCAGCTTCCTATGGCTACACCTTC | CSVEAASYGYTF
TRBJ2-3 | many | - | TRBV5-5 | TGTGCCAGCAGCTGGAGCACAGATACGCAGTATTTT | CASSWSTDTQYF
TRBJ1-2 | many | TRBD1 | TRBV20-1 | TGCAGTGCAGTAAAAGGGGGCGCTTCCTATGGCTACACCTTC | CSAVKGGASYGYTF
TRBJ2-2 | many | - | TRBV11-2 | TGTGCCAGCAGCTTTCGCAGGTCGGGCACCGGGGAGCTGTTTTTT | CASSFRRSGTGELFF
TRBJ2-2 | few | - | TRBV12-3/TRBV12-4 | TGTGCCAGCAGTTTAGGGGCCAGGTCAAACACCGGGGAGCTGTTTTTT | CASSLGARSNTGELFF
TRBJ2-4 | few | - | TRBV30 | TGTGCCTGGAGTGTTTCGAACGGGCAGAACATTCAGTACTTC | CAWSVSNGQNIQYF
TRBJ1-3 | many | - | TRBV10-3 | TGTGCCATCAGTGAACATGTCGGGGGAAACACCATATATTTT | CAISEHVGGNTIYF
TRBJ2-3 | few | - | TRBV10-1 | TGCGCCGGACAAGAGACAGATACGCAGTATTTT | CAGQETDTQYF
TRBJ1-6 | many | TRBD1 | TRBV7-6 | TGTGCCAGCAGCCCCCGGACAGGGGAGAATTCACCCCTCCACTTT | CASSPRTGENSPLHF
TRBJ1-6 | few | TRBD1 | TRBV6-5 | TGTGCCAGCAGCCAATTGGGGACAGGGGAGCCCCTGGGTAATTCACCCCTCCACTTT | CASSQLGTGEPLGNSPLHF
TRBJ2-4 | many | - | TRBV4-2 | TGTGCCAGCAGCCAATTATCGGTGGGGTCAGCCAAAAACATTCAGTACTTC | CASSQLSVGSAKNIQYF
TRBJ1-2 | many | - | TRBV7-9 | TGTGCCAGCAGCCCAAGAGGTGAGGGGCAATATGGCTACACCTTC | CASSPRGEGQYGYTF
TRBJ2-5 | few | - | TRBV29-1 | TGCAGCGTTGGCCTCAGGGCCCGGGAGACCCAGTACTTC | CSVGLRARETQYF
TRBJ1-2 | medium-sized | - | TRBV19 | TGTGCCAGTATTGACAGTCCGTCGGATTATGGCTACACCTTC | CASIDSPSDYGYTF